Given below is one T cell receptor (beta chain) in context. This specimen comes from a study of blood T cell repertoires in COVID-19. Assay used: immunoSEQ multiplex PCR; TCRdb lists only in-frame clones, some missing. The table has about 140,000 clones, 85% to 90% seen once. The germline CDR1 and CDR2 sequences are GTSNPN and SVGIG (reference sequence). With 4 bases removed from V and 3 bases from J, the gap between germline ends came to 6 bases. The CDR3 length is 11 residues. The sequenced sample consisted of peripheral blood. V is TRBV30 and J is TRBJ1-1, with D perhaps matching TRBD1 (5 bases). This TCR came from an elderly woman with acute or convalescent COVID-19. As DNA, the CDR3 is TGTGCCTGGACAGGGTACACTGAAGCTTTCTTT. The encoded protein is CAWTGYTEAFF.